The sequence of this TCR beta chain was determined in a study of blood T cells in healthy people across ages. Germline assignment: CDR1 MNHEY and CDR2 SVGAGI. The CDR3 consists of 13 residues. Trimming removed 10 bases from V and 6 bases from J; junction bases left unmatched: 8. A second PCR of 7 to 11 cycles used a sample-barcoded 5' primer and a J-beta primer mix. Every cDNA was tagged by a template-switch adaptor with 12 random nucleotides. TCRdb reprocessed the 5' RACE reads with MiXCR, giving one entry per CDR3 protein. The sample has hundreds of thousands of distinct CDR3 sequences; less than 80% are singletons.

This sequence was found in a young man in good health. The specimen was blood. The chain couples TRBV6-5 to TRBJ2-7; TRBD1 matches at 11 bases. DNA for the CDR3: TGTGCCACTTTGGACAGGGGGCTAATCGAGCAGTACTTC. This translates into CATLDRGLIEQYF.